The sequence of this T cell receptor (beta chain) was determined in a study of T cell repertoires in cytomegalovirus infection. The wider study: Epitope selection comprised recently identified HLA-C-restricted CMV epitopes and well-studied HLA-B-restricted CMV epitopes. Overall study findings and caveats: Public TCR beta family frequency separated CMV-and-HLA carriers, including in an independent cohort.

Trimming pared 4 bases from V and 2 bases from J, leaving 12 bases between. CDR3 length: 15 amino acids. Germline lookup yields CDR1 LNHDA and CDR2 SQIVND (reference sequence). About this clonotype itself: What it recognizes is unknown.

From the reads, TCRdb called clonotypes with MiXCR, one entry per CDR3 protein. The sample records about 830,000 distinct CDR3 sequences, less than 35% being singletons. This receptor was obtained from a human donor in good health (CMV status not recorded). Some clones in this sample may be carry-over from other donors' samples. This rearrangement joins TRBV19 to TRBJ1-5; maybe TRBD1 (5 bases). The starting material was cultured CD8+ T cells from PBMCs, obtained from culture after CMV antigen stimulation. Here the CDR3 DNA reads TGTGCCAGTAGTACCCTGGGGGGGGGCAATCAGCCCCAGCATTTT. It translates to CASSTLGGGNQPQHF.